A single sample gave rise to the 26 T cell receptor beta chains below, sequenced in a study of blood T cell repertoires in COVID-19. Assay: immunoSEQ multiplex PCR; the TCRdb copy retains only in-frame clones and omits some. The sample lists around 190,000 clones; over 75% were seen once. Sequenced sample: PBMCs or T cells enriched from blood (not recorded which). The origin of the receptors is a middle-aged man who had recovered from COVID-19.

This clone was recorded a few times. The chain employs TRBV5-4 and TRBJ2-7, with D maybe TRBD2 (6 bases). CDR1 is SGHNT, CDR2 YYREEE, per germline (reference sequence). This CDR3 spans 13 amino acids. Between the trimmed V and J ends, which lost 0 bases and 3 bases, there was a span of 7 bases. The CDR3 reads CASSLDGGYEQYF. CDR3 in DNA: TGTGCCAGCAGCTTGGACGGGGGCTACGAGCAGTACTTC.

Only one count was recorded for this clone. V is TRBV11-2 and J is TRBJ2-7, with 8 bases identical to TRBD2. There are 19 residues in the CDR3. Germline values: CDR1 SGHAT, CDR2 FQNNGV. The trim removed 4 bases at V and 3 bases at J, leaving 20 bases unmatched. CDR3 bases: TGTGCCAGCAGCTCCCCGGGTCTAGCGGGTGGCATGATGGGCTACGAGCAGTACTTC. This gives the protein CASSSPGLAGGMMGYEQYF.

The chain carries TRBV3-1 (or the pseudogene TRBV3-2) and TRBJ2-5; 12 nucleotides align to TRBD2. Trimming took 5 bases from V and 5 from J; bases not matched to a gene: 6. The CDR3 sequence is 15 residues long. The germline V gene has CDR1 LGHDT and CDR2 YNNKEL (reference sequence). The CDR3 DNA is TGTGCCAGCAGCTGGACTAGCGGGGAAGGGGAGACCCAGTACTTC. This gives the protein CASSWTSGEGETQYF.

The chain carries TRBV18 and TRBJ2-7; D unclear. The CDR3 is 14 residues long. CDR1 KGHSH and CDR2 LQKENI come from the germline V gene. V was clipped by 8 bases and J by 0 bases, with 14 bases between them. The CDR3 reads CASKERRDSYEQYF. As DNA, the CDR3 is TGTGCCAGCAAAGAGAGGAGAGACTCCTACGAGCAGTACTTC.

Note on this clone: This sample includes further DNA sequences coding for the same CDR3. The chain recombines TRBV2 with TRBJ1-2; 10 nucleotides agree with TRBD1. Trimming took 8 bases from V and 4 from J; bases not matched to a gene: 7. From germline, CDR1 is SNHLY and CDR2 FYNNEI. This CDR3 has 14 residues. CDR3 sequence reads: CASSGGQGGYGYTF. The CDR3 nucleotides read TGTGCCAGCTCCGGCGGACAGGGGGGCTATGGCTACACCTTC.

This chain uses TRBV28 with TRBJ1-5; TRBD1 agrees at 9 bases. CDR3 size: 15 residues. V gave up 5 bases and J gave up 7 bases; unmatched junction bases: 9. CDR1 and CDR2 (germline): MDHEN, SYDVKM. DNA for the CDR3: TGTGCCAGCAGTGGGCGACAGGGGGTAGAACAGCCCCAGCATTTT. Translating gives CASSGRQGVEQPQHF.

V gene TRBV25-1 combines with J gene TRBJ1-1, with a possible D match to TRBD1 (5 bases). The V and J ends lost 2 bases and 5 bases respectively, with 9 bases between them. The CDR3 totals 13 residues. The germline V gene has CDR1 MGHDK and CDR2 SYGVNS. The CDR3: CASSEAGKTEAFF. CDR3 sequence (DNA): TGTGCCAGCAGTGAAGCAGGGAAGACTGAAGCTTTCTTT.

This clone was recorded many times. The CDR3: CASSQDIDSGSSTDTQYF. In DNA, the CDR3 is TGTGCCAGCAGCCAAGATATAGATAGCGGGAGTTCCACAGATACGCAGTATTTT. The rearrangement joins TRBV3-1 (or the pseudogene TRBV3-2) to TRBJ2-3; 9 positions match TRBD2. J gave up 2 bases and V 0 bases, and 9 bases lay outside the gene matches. CDR1 and CDR2 (germline): LGHDT, YNNKEL (reference sequence). This CDR3 has 18 amino acids.

The CDR3 DNA reads TGTGCCATCAGAGGAGACGGTACTGAAGCTTTCTTT. It is translated as CAIRGDGTEAFF. The genes are TRBV10-3 and TRBJ1-1; D is unresolved. V was trimmed by 6 bases and J by 5 bases, leaving 10 bases between them. There are 12 residues in the CDR3. Germline V gene lookup returns CDR1 ENHRY and CDR2 SYGVKD.

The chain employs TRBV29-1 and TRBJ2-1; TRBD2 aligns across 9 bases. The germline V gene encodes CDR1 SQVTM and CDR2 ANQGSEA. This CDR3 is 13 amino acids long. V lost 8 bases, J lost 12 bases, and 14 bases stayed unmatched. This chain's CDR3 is CSPVLAGLEGQFF. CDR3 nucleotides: TGCAGCCCAGTACTAGCGGGTTTAGAAGGGCAGTTCTTC.

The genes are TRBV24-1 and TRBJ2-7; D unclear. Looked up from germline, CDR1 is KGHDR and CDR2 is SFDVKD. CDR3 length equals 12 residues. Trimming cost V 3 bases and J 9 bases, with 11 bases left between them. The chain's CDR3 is CATSDDLLRQYF. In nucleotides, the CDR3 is TGTGCCACCAGTGATGATTTATTGAGGCAGTACTTC.

CDR3 in amino acids: CASRLTGDGYTF. CDR3 DNA: TGTGCCAGCAGATTGACAGGGGATGGCTACACCTTC. The V and J genes are TRBV6-5 and TRBJ1-2; 8 nucleotides match TRBD1. V shed 6 bases, J shed 6 bases, and the junction held 3 bases outside the gene matches. Germline V gene sequence: CDR1 MNHEY, CDR2 SVGAGI. The CDR3 loop spans 12 amino acids.

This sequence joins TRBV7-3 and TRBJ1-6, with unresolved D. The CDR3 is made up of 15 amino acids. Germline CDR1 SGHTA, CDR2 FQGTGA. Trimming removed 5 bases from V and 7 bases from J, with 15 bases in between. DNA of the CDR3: TGTGCCAGCAGCCGAGGTGGAGAAAGGAATTCACCCCTCCACTTT. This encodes CASSRGGERNSPLHF.

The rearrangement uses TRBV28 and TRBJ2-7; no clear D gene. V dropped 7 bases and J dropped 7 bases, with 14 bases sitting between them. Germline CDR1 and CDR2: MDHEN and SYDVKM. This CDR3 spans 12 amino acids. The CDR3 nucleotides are TGTGCCAGCAACGGAGCGCAATTAGAGCAGTACTTC. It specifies CASNGAQLEQYF.

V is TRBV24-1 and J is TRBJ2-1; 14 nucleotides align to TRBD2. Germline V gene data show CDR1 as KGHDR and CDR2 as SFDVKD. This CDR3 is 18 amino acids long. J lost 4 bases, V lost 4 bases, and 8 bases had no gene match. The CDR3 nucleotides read TGTGCCACCAGTGAACCCGGGACTAGCGGGAGTTCATACAATGAGCAGTTCTTC. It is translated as CATSEPGTSGSSYNEQFF.

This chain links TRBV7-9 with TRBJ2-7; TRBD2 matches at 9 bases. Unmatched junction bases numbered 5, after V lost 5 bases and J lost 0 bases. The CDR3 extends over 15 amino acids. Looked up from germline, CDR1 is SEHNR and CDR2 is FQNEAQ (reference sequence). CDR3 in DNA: TGTGCCAGCAGCACCAGCGGGAGGCCCTCCTACGAGCAGTACTTC. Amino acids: CASSTSGRPSYEQYF.

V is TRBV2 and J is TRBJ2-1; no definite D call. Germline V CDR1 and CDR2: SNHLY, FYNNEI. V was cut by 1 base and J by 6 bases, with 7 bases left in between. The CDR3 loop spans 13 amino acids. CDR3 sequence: CASSEGRSNEQFF. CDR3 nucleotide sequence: TGTGCCAGCAGTGAAGGCCGCAGCAATGAGCAGTTCTTC.

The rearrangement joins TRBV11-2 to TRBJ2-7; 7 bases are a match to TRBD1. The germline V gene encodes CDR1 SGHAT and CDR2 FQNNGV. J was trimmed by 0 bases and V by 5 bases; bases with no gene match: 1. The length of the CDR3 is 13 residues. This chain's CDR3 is CASSPGGSYEQYF. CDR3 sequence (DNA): TGTGCCAGCAGCCCAGGGGGCTCCTACGAGCAGTACTTC. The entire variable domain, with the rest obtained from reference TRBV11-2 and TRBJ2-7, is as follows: EAGVAQSPRYKIIEKRQSVAFWCNPISGHATLYWYQQILGQGPKLLIQFQNNGVVDDSQLPKDRFSAERLKGVDSTLKIQPAKLEDSAVYLCASSPGGSYEQYFGPGTRLTVT.

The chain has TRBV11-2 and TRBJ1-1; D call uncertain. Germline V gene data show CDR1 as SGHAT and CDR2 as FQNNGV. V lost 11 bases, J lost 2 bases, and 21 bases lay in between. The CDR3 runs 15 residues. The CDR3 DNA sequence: TGTGCCGCCAGGTATGGGTCTCAGAAAAACACTGAAGCTTTCTTT. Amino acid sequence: CAARYGSQKNTEAFF.

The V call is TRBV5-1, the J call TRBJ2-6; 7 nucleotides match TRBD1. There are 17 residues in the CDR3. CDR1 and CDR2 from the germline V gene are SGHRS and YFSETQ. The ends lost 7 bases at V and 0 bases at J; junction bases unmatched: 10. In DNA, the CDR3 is TGCGCCAGCCGACAGGGCCTAGAACACTCTGGGGCCAACGTCCTGACTTTC. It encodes CASRQGLEHSGANVLTF.

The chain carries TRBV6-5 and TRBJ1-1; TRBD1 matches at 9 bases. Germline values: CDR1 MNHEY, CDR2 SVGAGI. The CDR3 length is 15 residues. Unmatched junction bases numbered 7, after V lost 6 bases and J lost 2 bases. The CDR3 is CASRTGGTKNTEAFF. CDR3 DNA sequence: TGTGCCAGCAGAACAGGGGGCACGAAAAACACTGAAGCTTTCTTT.

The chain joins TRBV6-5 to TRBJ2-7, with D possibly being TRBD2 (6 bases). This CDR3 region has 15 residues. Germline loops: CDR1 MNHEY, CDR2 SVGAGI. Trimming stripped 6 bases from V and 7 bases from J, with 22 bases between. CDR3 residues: CASSPDGSVFVEQYF. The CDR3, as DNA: TGTGCCAGCAGCCCGGACGGGAGCGTTTTTGTGGAGCAGTACTTC.

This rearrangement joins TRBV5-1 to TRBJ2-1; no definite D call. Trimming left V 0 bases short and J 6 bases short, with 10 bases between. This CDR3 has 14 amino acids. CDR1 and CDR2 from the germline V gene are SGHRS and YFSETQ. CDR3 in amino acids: CASSLAISLNEQFF. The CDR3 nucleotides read TGCGCCAGCAGCTTGGCCATCAGTCTCAATGAGCAGTTCTTC.

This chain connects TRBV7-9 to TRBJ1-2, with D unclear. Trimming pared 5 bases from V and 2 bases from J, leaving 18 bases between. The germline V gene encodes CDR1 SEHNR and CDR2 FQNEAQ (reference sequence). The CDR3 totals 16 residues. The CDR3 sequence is CASSLPGRQTNYGYTF. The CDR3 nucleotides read TGTGCCAGCAGCCTCCCTGGCAGGCAGACCAACTATGGCTACACCTTC.

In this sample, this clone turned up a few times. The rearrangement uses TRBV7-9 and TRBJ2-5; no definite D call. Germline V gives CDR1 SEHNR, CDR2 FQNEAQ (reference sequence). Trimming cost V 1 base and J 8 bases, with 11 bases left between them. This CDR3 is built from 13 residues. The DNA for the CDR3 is TGTGCCAGCAGCTTAGGTGCGGATAGAACCCAGTACTTC. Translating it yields CASSLGADRTQYF.

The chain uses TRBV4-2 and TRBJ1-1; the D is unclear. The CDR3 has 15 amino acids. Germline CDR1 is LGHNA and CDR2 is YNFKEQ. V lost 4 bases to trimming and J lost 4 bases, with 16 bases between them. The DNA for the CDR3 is TGTGCCAGCAGCCCTTCCCTTGCAACGGGCACTGAAGCTTTCTTT. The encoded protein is CASSPSLATGTEAFF.